This TCR beta chain derives from a study of cytomegalovirus exposure and HLA in healthy donors. General study findings and limits: Across HLA loci, a later analysis found differing TCR association rates, with DRB1 most and HLA-C fewest. Presence/absence comparisons presumed near-even sequencing depth among donors. TCR beta V segments were, for the most part, productive about 87% or about 30% of the time in an earlier analysis.

It was with 60 Vbeta and 13 Jbeta primers that the PCR ran. Libraries were prepared by immunoSEQ multiplex PCR; TCRdb keeps only in-frame clonotypes and omits some of them. This sample has around 120,000 clones, with 75% to 90% found just once. This clone was detected only a few times. Its antigen is unknown. This CDR3 region has 14 residues. CDR1 and CDR2 (germline): MNHEY, SMNVEV (reference sequence). Trimming at V came to 3 bases and at J to 8 bases, leaving 5 bases not matched to a gene. The receptor was isolated from a man aged 30 to 39 in good health and CMV-seronegative. Sequenced input: PBMCs. This rearrangement joins TRBV27 to TRBJ1-4; TRBD1 aligns across 8 bases. The CDR3 nucleotides are TGTGCCAGCAGTTTCAGGGGGCTCGGAGAAAAACTGTTTTTT. Translating it yields CASSFRGLGEKLFF.